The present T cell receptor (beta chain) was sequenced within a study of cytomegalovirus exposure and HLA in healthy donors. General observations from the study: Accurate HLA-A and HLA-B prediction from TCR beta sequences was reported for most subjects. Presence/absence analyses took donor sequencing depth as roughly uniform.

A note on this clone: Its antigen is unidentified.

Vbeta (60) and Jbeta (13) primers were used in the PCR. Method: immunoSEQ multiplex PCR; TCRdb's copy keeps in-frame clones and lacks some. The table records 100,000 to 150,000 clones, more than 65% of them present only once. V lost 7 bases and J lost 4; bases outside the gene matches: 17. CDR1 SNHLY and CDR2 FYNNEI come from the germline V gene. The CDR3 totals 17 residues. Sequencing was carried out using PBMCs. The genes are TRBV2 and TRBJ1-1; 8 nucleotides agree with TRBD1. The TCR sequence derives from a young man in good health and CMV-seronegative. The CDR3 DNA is TGTGCCAGCAAAAGGGTTCAGGGGGCGCGACGGGGCACTGAAGCTTTCTTT. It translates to CASKRVQGARRGTEAFF.